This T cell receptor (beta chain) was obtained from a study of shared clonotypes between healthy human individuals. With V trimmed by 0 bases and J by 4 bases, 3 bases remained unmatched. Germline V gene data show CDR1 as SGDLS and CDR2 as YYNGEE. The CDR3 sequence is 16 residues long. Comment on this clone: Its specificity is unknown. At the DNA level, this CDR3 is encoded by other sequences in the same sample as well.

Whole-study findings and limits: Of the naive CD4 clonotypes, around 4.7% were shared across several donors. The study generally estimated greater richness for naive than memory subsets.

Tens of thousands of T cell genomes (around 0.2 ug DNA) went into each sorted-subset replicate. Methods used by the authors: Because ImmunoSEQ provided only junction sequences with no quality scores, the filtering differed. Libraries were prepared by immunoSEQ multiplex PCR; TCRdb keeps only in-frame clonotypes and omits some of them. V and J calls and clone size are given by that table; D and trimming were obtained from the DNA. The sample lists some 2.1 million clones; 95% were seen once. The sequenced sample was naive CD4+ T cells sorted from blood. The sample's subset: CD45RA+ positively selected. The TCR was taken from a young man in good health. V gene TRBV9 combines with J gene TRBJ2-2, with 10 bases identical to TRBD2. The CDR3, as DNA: TGTGCCAGCAGCGTAGATTTAGCGGGAGGCACCGGGGAGCTGTTTTTT. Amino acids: CASSVDLAGGTGELFF.